A selection of T cell receptor beta chains follows, all from one sample in a study of T cells in Graves' hyperthyroidism and ophthalmopathy. From the multiplex PCR reads, TCRdb called clonotypes with MiXCR, one entry per CDR3 protein. The repertoire consists of 600,000 to 800,000 distinct CDR3 sequences, with 30% to 40% occurring once and the leading ten covering around a third. Sequenced material: blood. These receptors were taken from a woman aged 40 to 55 with Graves' hyperthyroidism. Both conserved end residues are part of each CDR3. The order of the fields is clone size, D gene, V gene, J gene, CDR3 protein, CDR3 DNA. D genes are given only for firm matches. Expanded clones get a size class; other rows say once, few or many, or leave the size out.

many	.	TRBV7-3	TRBJ1-1	CASSYAGDTEAFF	TGTGCCAGCAGCTACGCGGGGGACACTGAAGCTTTCTTT
few	.	TRBV4-3	TRBJ1-1	CASSHPSLTGSEAFF	TGCGCCAGCAGCCATCCCTCTCTCACAGGGTCTGAAGCTTTCTTT
.	.	TRBV20-1	TRBJ2-5	CSASKGSGETQYF	TGCAGTGCCTCGAAAGGATCGGGAGAGACCCAGTACTTC
once	.	TRBV25-1	TRBJ2-5	CASICSASGSETQYF	.
few	.	TRBV6-1	TRBJ2-7	CASGVVSLLYEQYF	TGTGCCAGCGGAGTAGTCAGCCTTCTCTACGAGCAGTACTTC
.	.	TRBV2	TRBJ2-7	CASSGFDAYEQYF	TGTGCCAGCAGTGGTTTCGATGCCTACGAGCAGTACTTC
.	TRBD1	TRBV2	TRBJ1-5	CASSRQGGSQPQHF	TGTGCCAGCAGCCGACAGGGGGGAAGTCAGCCCCAGCATTTT
many	TRBD1	TRBV12-3/TRBV12-4	TRBJ1-5	CASGDSDRPNQPQHF	TGTGCCAGCGGGGATTCGGACAGGCCCAATCAGCCCCAGCATTTT
many	TRBD2	TRBV7-9	TRBJ2-7	CASSRVGSGSSYEQYF	TGTGCCAGCAGCCGAGTGGGTAGCGGGTCTTCCTACGAGCAGTACTTC
.	.	TRBV2	TRBJ1-2	CASSKDGNNYGYTF	TGTGCCAGCAGTAAGGACGGAAATAACTATGGCTACACCTTC
many	.	TRBV20-1	TRBJ1-1	CSAFRGGDTEAFF	TGCAGTGCTTTCAGGGGTGGGGACACTGAAGCTTTCTTT
.	.	TRBV7-9	TRBJ2-7	CASSQDPGDRYEQYF	TGTGCCAGCAGCCAAGACCCGGGGGACCGCTACGAGCAGTACTTC
once	.	TRBV12-3/TRBV12-4	TRBJ1-3	CASGDNEQAGNTIYF	TGTGCCAGCGGGGACAATGAGCAGGCTGGAAACACCATATATTTT
few	.	TRBV12-3/TRBV12-4	TRBJ2-7	CASSLARKSYEQYF	TGTGCCAGCAGTTTAGCGCGAAAGTCCTACGAGCAGTACTTC
.	.	TRBV7-9	TRBJ2-5	CASSPTEETQYF	TGTGCCAGCAGCCCCACGGAAGAGACCCAGTACTTC
.	.	TRBV6-5	TRBJ2-6	CASSYGGGANVLTF	TGTGCCAGCAGTTACGGCGGTGGGGCCAACGTCCTGACTTTC
.	.	TRBV4-3	TRBJ1-3	CASSRDTNSGNTIYF	TGCGCCAGCAGCCGGGACACCAACTCTGGAAACACCATATATTTT
.	.	TRBV10-3	TRBJ2-6	CATAEGANVLTF	TGTGCCACCGCCGAGGGGGCCAACGTCCTGACTTTC